One sample yielded the 20 T cell receptor beta chains listed below, sequenced in a study of beta chain features in type 1 diabetes. Sequenced material consisted of expressed TCRB transcripts (all of the isolated RNA was reverse transcribed). This table comes from immunoSEQ multiplex PCR, and its TCRdb copy is limited to in-frame clones, with some not included. The table has approximately 400,000 clones, more than 13% seen once; the top ten hold approximately 0.019%. Sequencing was performed on naive CD4+ T cells from blood. These receptors were taken from a woman between 18 and 29 years old in good health.

In this sample, this clone turned up a few times. This sequence joins TRBV6-6 and TRBJ2-1; tentative D call: TRBD2 (5 bases). This CDR3 region has 12 residues. Looked up from germline, CDR1 is MNHNY and CDR2 is SVGAGI (reference sequence). Trimming left V 6 bases short and J 4 bases short, with 7 bases between. CDR3 residues: CASRTGYNEQFF. In nucleotides, the CDR3 is TGTGCCAGCAGGACGGGGTACAATGAGCAGTTCTTC.

This clone was observed a few times. The V and J genes are TRBV9 and TRBJ2-5; 10 bases map to TRBD1. V shed 4 bases, J shed 5 bases, and the junction held 8 bases outside the gene matches. There are 15 residues in the CDR3. Germline CDR1 reads SGDLS; CDR2 reads YYNGEE. Here the CDR3 reads CASSSGTGDFETQYF. The CDR3 DNA reads TGTGCCAGCAGCTCCGGGACAGGGGACTTTGAGACCCAGTACTTC.

This clone was counted a few times. Other DNA sequences of this sample code for an identical CDR3. This chain links TRBV7-2 with TRBJ2-5; 8 bases map to TRBD2. Per germline, CDR1 SGHTA and CDR2 FQGNSA. This CDR3 is 10 amino acids long. This CDR3 reads CASGGETQYF. The CDR3 DNA sequence: TGTGCTTCGGGGGGGGAGACCCAGTACTTC.

In DNA, the CDR3 is TGTGCCAGCAGCGTCGGACAGCAAGAGACCCAGTACTTC. Its protein product is CASSVGQQETQYF. This sequence joins TRBV9 and TRBJ2-5; possible D gene TRBD1, 6 bases. The germline V gene encodes CDR1 SGDLS and CDR2 YYNGEE. Trimming left V 2 bases short and J 2 bases short, with 7 bases between. The CDR3 loop spans 13 amino acids. Full variable domain (outside the CDR3, taken from reference TRBV9 and TRBJ2-5): DSGVTQTPKHLITATGQRVTLRCSPRSGDLSVYWYQQSLDQGLQFLIQYYNGEERAKGNILERFSAQQFPDLHSELNLSSLELGDSALYFCASSVGQQETQYFGPGTRLLVL.

The gene calls are TRBV7-9 and TRBJ1-5; the D is unclear. CDR3 size: 14 residues. The V and J ends lost 3 bases and 3 bases respectively, with 9 bases between them. CDR1 is SEHNR and CDR2 is FQNEAQ in the germline V gene (reference sequence). CDR3 sequence (DNA): TGTGCCAGCAGCTTTTGGCCGAACAATCAGCCCCAGCATTTT. Translated, it gives CASSFWPNNQPQHF.

This clone came up a few times. The chain recombines TRBV18 with TRBJ1-2, with 10 bases matching TRBD1. Germline values: CDR1 KGHSH, CDR2 LQKENI. Losses at the gene ends were 6 bases for V and 6 bases for J; bases not matched to a gene: 7. CDR3 length equals 14 residues. CDR3 sequence reads: CASSRRTGGDGYTF. CDR3 sequence (DNA): TGTGCCAGCTCTCGTAGGACAGGGGGAGATGGCTACACCTTC.

This clone was counted a few times. The chain carries TRBV5-1 and TRBJ1-1; 9 nucleotides agree with TRBD1. The CDR3 totals 14 residues. Germline assignment: CDR1 SGHRS and CDR2 YFSETQ. V shed 4 bases and J 8 bases; nucleotides not matched to a gene: 9. The CDR3 DNA sequence: TGCGCCAGCAGCGGAACAGGGGGCGAGGGGGAAGCTTTCTTT. Encoded protein: CASSGTGGEGEAFF.

This clone was observed a few times. The genes are TRBV10-3 and TRBJ2-7, with TRBD1 matching over 7 bases. The V and J ends lost 6 bases and 6 bases, in that order; junction bases with no gene match: 8. CDR1 and CDR2 from the germline V gene are ENHRY and SYGVKD. The CDR3 runs 13 residues. CDR3 amino acids: CAIRGRGTVEQYF. The CDR3 nucleotides read TGTGCCATCAGGGGAAGGGGGACAGTCGAGCAGTACTTC.

V gene TRBV18 combines with J gene TRBJ2-5, with TRBD2 as a possible D gene (5 bases). The germline V gene has CDR1 KGHSH and CDR2 LQKENI. Trimming stripped 6 bases from V and 1 base from J, with 12 bases between. The CDR3 length is 14 residues. The CDR3 nucleotides read TGTGCCAGCTCTGGGAGAGAGACCCAAGAGACCCAGTACTTC. This encodes CASSGRETQETQYF.

This clone showed up just a few times. The J gene is TRBJ1-2, the V gene TRBV7-9, with D tentatively TRBD1 (6 bases). The CDR3 consists of 16 residues. Trimming took 5 bases from V and 4 from J, leaving 20 bases between them. Germline lookup yields CDR1 SEHNR and CDR2 FQNEAQ (reference sequence). This CDR3 reads CASSPRQAPRLYGYTF. CDR3 nucleotide sequence: TGTGCCAGCAGCCCGCGACAGGCTCCAAGGCTCTATGGCTACACCTTC.

J is TRBJ1-4 and V is TRBV5-6, with TRBD1 matching over 9 bases. This CDR3 spans 12 amino acids. After removal of 4 bases from V and 13 bases from J, the junction contained 5 bases not matched to a gene. The germline V gene encodes CDR1 SGHDT and CDR2 YYEEEE. The DNA for the CDR3 is TGTGCCAGCAGCGGCCGGGGACAGGGACTGTTTTTT. Translating it yields CASSGRGQGLFF.

This clone has just a few counts. The V and J genes are TRBV10-3 and TRBJ1-5, with TRBD1 as a possible D gene (6 bases). V lost 6 bases and J 8 bases, leaving 17 bases between the germline ends. Germline V gene data show CDR1 as ENHRY and CDR2 as SYGVKD. CDR3 size: 14 residues. In DNA, the CDR3 is TGTGCCATCAGGCCGGACAGCGGGGCTGAGCCCCAGCATTTT. Translation: CAIRPDSGAEPQHF.

This clone appeared a few times. The chain carries TRBV5-1 and TRBJ1-2; D gene uncertain. The CDR3 runs to 15 residues. V was cut by 0 bases and J by 7 bases, with 16 bases left in between. CDR1 is SGHRS and CDR2 is YFSETQ in the germline V gene. CDR3 sequence: CASSLETTGMGGYTF. The CDR3 DNA reads as TGCGCCAGCAGCTTGGAAACGACGGGAATGGGTGGCTACACCTTC.

The chain recombines TRBV4-1 with TRBJ2-5, with 7 positions matching TRBD2. CDR3 size: 14 residues. The V gene end was trimmed by 6 bases and the J gene end by 5 bases; junction bases not matched to a gene: 9. CDR1 and CDR2 (germline): MGHRA, YSYEKL. CDR3 amino acids: CASRTWEGRETQYF. DNA of the CDR3: TGCGCCAGCAGGACCTGGGAGGGCCGGGAGACCCAGTACTTC.

The chain uses TRBV15 and TRBJ1-4; D ambiguous. Germline assignment: CDR1 LNHNV and CDR2 YYDKDF (reference sequence). V shed 3 bases and J shed 2 bases, with 10 bases lying between them. CDR3 size: 15 residues. In DNA form, the CDR3 reads TGTGCCACCAGCAGGGTTTCGGGTACTAATGAAAAACTGTTTTTT. Its protein is CATSRVSGTNEKLFF.

This clone was seen only a few times. The chain is built from TRBV9 and TRBJ2-3; D unclear. Germline CDR1 is SGDLS and CDR2 is YYNGEE. V was pared by 0 bases and J by 5 bases, with 10 bases between. This CDR3 is built from 14 residues. In DNA, the CDR3 is TGTGCCAGCAGCGTAGGGTCCCTAGGAGATACGCAGTATTTT. As protein: CASSVGSLGDTQYF.

A few counts support this clone. J is TRBJ1-5 and V is TRBV4-3; TRBD1 might be the D (5 bases). CDR3 length: 15 amino acids. Germline V gene sequence: CDR1 LGHNA, CDR2 YSLEER. Trimming pared 0 bases from V and 5 bases from J, leaving 11 bases between. CDR3 in DNA: TGCGCCAGCAGCCAAGAAGTACAGGCGGATCAGCCCCAGCATTTT. This codes for CASSQEVQADQPQHF.

This clone was counted between two and nine times. The chain is built from TRBV25-1 and TRBJ1-2; no definite D call. V lost 6 bases and J 6 bases, leaving 14 bases between the germline ends. The CDR3 has 13 amino acids. Germline assignment: CDR1 MGHDK and CDR2 SYGVNS. The CDR3 sequence: CASRAGNTHGYTF. The CDR3 DNA follows: TGTGCCAGCAGAGCGGGTAATACGCATGGCTACACCTTC.

The chain is built from TRBV28 and TRBJ1-1; TRBD1 agrees at 9 bases. The CDR3 runs to 16 residues. Looked up from germline, CDR1 is MDHEN and CDR2 is SYDVKM. The V gene end was trimmed by 4 bases and the J gene end by 0 bases; junction bases not matched to a gene: 6. CDR3 amino acids: CASSSPGQGLNTEAFF. The CDR3 DNA is TGTGCCAGCAGTTCGCCGGGACAGGGACTGAACACTGAAGCTTTCTTT.

The V call is TRBV5-4, the J call TRBJ2-5; 9 bases match TRBD2. Germline lookup yields CDR1 SGHNT and CDR2 YYREEE (reference sequence). The CDR3 covers 15 residues. V lost 0 bases, J lost 1 base, and 1 base stayed unmatched. In DNA, the CDR3 is TGTGCCAGCAGCTTGGCGACTAGCGGCCAAGAGACCCAGTACTTC. This encodes CASSLATSGQETQYF. The full variable domain, with the rest looked up from reference TRBV5-4 and TRBJ2-5, is ETGVTQSPTHLIKTRGQQVTLRCSSQSGHNTVSWYQQALGQGPQFIFQYYREEENGRGNFPPRFSGLQFPNYSSELNVNALELDDSALYLCASSLATSGQETQYFGPGTRLLVL.